This T cell receptor (beta chain) comes out of a study of blood T cell repertoires in COVID-19. About the research overall: Acute-phase and convalescent COVID-19 samples originated in the United States, Italy and Spain. The analysed material was cDNA or gDNA that came from T cells, B-cell-depleted T cells, or PBMCs.

This CDR3 region has 16 residues. The V gene end was trimmed by 0 bases and the J gene end by 4 bases; junction bases not matched to a gene: 6. The germline gives CDR1 SGHDT, CDR2 YYEEEE. The Seattle patients, enrolled during active infection, were followed longitudinally. Generated by immunoSEQ multiplex PCR, the TCRdb table keeps only in-frame clones and is missing some. The sample contains more than 300,000 clones, over 70% of which appear only once. This chain joins TRBV5-6 and TRBJ1-2, with 10 bases lining up with TRBD1. The specimen sequenced was peripheral blood. The TCR was taken from a woman aged 50 to 60 with COVID-19, enrolled during active disease. This CDR3 reads CASSLVPGQGSYGYTF. The CDR3 DNA is TGTGCCAGCAGCTTGGTTCCGGGACAGGGGTCCTATGGCTACACCTTC.